Listed here are 11 T cell receptor beta chains from one sample, sequenced in a study of cytomegalovirus exposure and HLA in healthy donors. This PCR relied on a set of 60 Vbeta primers and 13 Jbeta primers. TCRdb's copy holds only in-frame clones and misses some; the assay was immunoSEQ multiplex PCR. The data contain approximately 220,000 clones, under 80% of them singletons. Source material: PBMCs. The source is a girl aged 2 to 9 in good health and CMV-seronegative.

This sequence joins TRBV15 and TRBJ2-3; TRBD2 aligns across 7 bases. The V gene's germline CDR1 is LNHNV and CDR2 YYDKDF (reference sequence). The V and J ends lost 0 bases and 1 base, in that order; junction bases with no gene match: 1. This CDR3 has 15 residues. CDR3 sequence: CATSREGGGTDTQYF. The DNA of the CDR3 is TGTGCCACCAGCAGAGAGGGAGGGGGCACAGATACGCAGTATTTT.

This clone was seen only once. The chain couples TRBV4-1 to TRBJ2-2; TRBD2 might be the D (5 bases). The V end lost 2 bases, the J end lost 0 bases, and 16 bases lay between the germline ends. The CDR3 runs 18 residues. Germline V gives CDR1 MGHRA, CDR2 YSYEKL. In DNA form, the CDR3 reads TGCGCCAGCAGCCAATGGGCTGCGAGCGGCACGAACACCGGGGAGCTGTTTTTT. Its protein product is CASSQWAASGTNTGELFF.

The CDR3 coding sequence is TGTGCTAGTGGTCCTAATTCCGGGGAGCTGTTTTTT. It translates to CASGPNSGELFF. This rearrangement joins TRBV12-5 to TRBJ2-2; D gene ambiguous. This CDR3 region has 12 residues. V was trimmed by 5 bases and J by 6 bases, leaving 7 bases between them. CDR1 LGHNT and CDR2 FRNRAP come from the germline V gene.

The chain recombines TRBV6-5 with TRBJ2-1, with 8 bases lining up with TRBD1. The length of the CDR3 is 14 residues. The junction had 3 bases not matched to a gene; V was cut back by 4 bases and J by 4 bases. Germline CDR1 MNHEY, CDR2 SVGAGI. CDR3 nucleotides: TGTGCCAGCAGTTTGGGACAGGAGTACAATGAGCAGTTCTTC. This sequence encodes CASSLGQEYNEQFF.

V usage is TRBV5-4 and J usage is TRBJ1-1; the D is unclear. Trimming took off 4 bases at V and 1 base at J, with 5 bases between the two ends. This CDR3 is 12 amino acids long. Germline CDR1 is SGHNT and CDR2 is YYREEE (reference sequence). The CDR3 spells CASSQWNTEAFF. The CDR3 nucleotides are TGTGCCAGCAGCCAGTGGAACACTGAAGCTTTCTTT. Looking up the rest from reference TRBV5-4 and TRBJ1-1 gives the full variable domain: ETGVTQSPTHLIKTRGQQVTLRCSSQSGHNTVSWYQQALGQGPQFIFQYYREEENGRGNFPPRFSGLQFPNYSSELNVNALELDDSALYLCASSQWNTEAFFGQGTRLTVV.

The J gene is TRBJ1-2, the V gene TRBV14, with D hard to call. This CDR3 region has 15 residues. Trimming stripped 0 bases from V and 4 bases from J, with 12 bases between. Germline loops: CDR1 SGHDN, CDR2 FVKESK. This CDR3 reads CASSQDWEDLYGYTF. CDR3 nucleotides: TGTGCCAGCAGCCAAGATTGGGAGGACCTCTATGGCTACACCTTC.

The chain employs TRBV14 and TRBJ1-6; TRBD1 aligns across 10 bases. This CDR3 comprises 16 residues. From germline, CDR1 is SGHDN and CDR2 FVKESK. The ends lost 4 bases at V and 7 bases at J; junction bases unmatched: 7. CDR3 protein: CASSRLTGGGNSPLHF. Here the CDR3 DNA reads TGTGCCAGCAGCCGCCTGACAGGGGGCGGCAATTCACCCCTCCACTTT.

This clone occurred a few times. The chain joins TRBV10-2 to TRBJ2-5; tentatively, D is TRBD2 (6 bases). CDR1 is WSHSY, CDR2 SAAADI, per germline. The CDR3 extends over 15 amino acids. Trimming stripped 7 bases from V and 2 bases from J, with 17 bases between. CDR3 amino acids: CASKSIREAQETQYF. The CDR3 DNA follows: TGCGCCAGCAAGAGCATTAGGGAGGCACAAGAGACCCAGTACTTC.

The rearrangement joins TRBV29-1 to TRBJ2-5; D call uncertain. CDR3 length equals 14 residues. The V and J ends lost 8 bases and 2 bases respectively, with 18 bases between them. Looked up from germline, CDR1 is SQVTM and CDR2 is ANQGSEA. The CDR3 DNA reads TGCAGCTTGTCGACGGGTCACTCACAAGAGACCCAGTACTTC. Its protein product is CSLSTGHSQETQYF.

In nucleotides, the CDR3 is TGTGCCAGTAGTACCTCAGGGGGCCGTGAAGCTTTCTTT. Its translation: CASSTSGGREAFF. The chain combines TRBV19 with TRBJ1-1, with 8 bases lining up with TRBD1. This CDR3 is built from 13 residues. Trimming removed 4 bases from V and 7 bases from J; junction bases left unmatched: 5. The germline V gene has CDR1 LNHDA and CDR2 SQIVND (reference sequence).

The chain has TRBV5-1 and TRBJ1-5; TRBD1 aligns across 8 bases. The V gene's germline CDR1 is SGHRS and CDR2 YFSETQ. The length of the CDR3 is 14 residues. V shed 4 bases, J shed 5 bases, and the junction held 5 bases outside the gene matches. CDR3 region: CASSLLDRDQPQHF. As DNA, the CDR3 is TGCGCCAGCAGCCTACTGGACAGGGATCAGCCCCAGCATTTT.